This entry lists 24 T cell receptor beta chains sequenced from one sample in a study of cytomegalovirus exposure and HLA in healthy donors. The PCR ran on 60 Vbeta and 13 Jbeta primers. TCRdb's table, derived via immunoSEQ multiplex PCR, lists solely in-frame clones and lacks some. Among under 150,000 clones, 70% to 85% were seen once, and the ten largest hold 3% to 3.5%. Sequenced input: PBMCs. The receptors come from a male donor in good health and CMV-seronegative.

This chain's CDR3 is CASSPELTGGGKRETQYF. CDR3 nucleotides: TGTGCCAGCTCACCGGAATTAACAGGGGGCGGAAAAAGGGAGACCCAGTACTTC. The V and J genes are TRBV18 and TRBJ2-5, with 9 bases matching TRBD1. From germline, CDR1 is KGHSH and CDR2 LQKENI. V gave up 3 bases and J gave up 5 bases; unmatched junction bases: 16. The CDR3 loop spans 18 amino acids.

This chain connects TRBV11-2 to TRBJ2-3; no clear D. Looked up from germline, CDR1 is SGHAT and CDR2 is FQNNGV. Trimming cost V 3 bases and J 13 bases, with 14 bases left between them. This CDR3 has 12 residues. In DNA form, the CDR3 reads TGTGCCAGCAGCTTCCTTGCCGAGTTTGAGTATTTT. Translated, it gives CASSFLAEFEYF.

The genes are TRBV2 and TRBJ1-4, with 9 bases that match TRBD1. J was trimmed by 5 bases and V by 2 bases; bases with no gene match: 12. The germline CDR1 and CDR2 sequences are SNHLY and FYNNEI. The CDR3 totals 18 residues. The CDR3 here is CASSEPRDRAALNEKLFF. In DNA form, the CDR3 reads TGTGCCAGCAGTGAACCCCGGGACAGGGCCGCCCTCAATGAAAAACTGTTTTTT. Full variable domain (missing parts from reference TRBV2 and TRBJ1-4): EPEVTQTPSHQVTQMGQEVILRCVPISNHLYFYWYRQILGQKVEFLVSFYNNEISEKSEIFDDQFSVERPDGSNFTLKIRSTKLEDSAMYFCASSEPRDRAALNEKLFFGSGTQLSVL.

The chain employs TRBV30 and TRBJ1-2, with TRBD1 identical over 7 bases. Germline V gives CDR1 GTSNPN, CDR2 SVGIG (reference sequence). V lost 0 bases, J lost 8 bases, and 9 bases stayed unmatched. CDR3 size: 14 residues. CDR3 DNA sequence: TGTGCCTGGAGTGTTGTGGGGCAGGGGGAGGGCTACACCTTC. It specifies CAWSVVGQGEGYTF.

This clone has only a few counts. The chain uses TRBV28 and TRBJ2-1; 9 bases fit TRBD1. CDR3 length equals 15 residues. V lost 5 bases, J lost 8 bases, and 10 bases stayed unmatched. Per the germline V gene, CDR1 is MDHEN and CDR2 is SYDVKM. The CDR3 DNA follows: TGTGCCAGCAGTATCCCGGGACAGGGTACGGATGAGCAGTTCTTC. Residues: CASSIPGQGTDEQFF.

This chain connects TRBV18 to TRBJ2-4; possible D gene TRBD2, 5 bases. The CDR3 spans 14 residues. V gave up 6 bases and J gave up 0 bases, with 9 bases separating them. The germline V gene has CDR1 KGHSH and CDR2 LQKENI. DNA of the CDR3: TGTGCCAGCTCTTCTAGCCCAGCCAAAAACATTCAGTACTTC. Its protein is CASSSSPAKNIQYF.

The chain links TRBV5-8 to TRBJ2-5, with TRBD2 matching over 9 bases. Germline assignment: CDR1 SGHTS and CDR2 YDEGEE. The CDR3 covers 16 residues. V gave up 3 bases and J gave up 2 bases; unmatched junction bases: 8. CDR3 in amino acids: CASSWGRLAGQETQYF. The CDR3 DNA is TGTGCCAGCAGCTGGGGAAGGCTAGCGGGGCAAGAGACCCAGTACTTC. The whole variable domain, remainder taken from reference TRBV5-8 and TRBJ2-5, is EAGVTQSPTHLIKTRGQQATLRCSPISGHTSVYWYQQALGLGLQFLLWYDEGEERNRGNFPPRFSGRQFPNYSSELNVNALELEDSALYLCASSWGRLAGQETQYFGPGTRLLVL.

The chain employs TRBV6-5 and TRBJ2-7; 8 bases are a match to TRBD1. Germline loops: CDR1 MNHEY, CDR2 SVGAGI. With 10 bases clipped from V and 4 bases from J, the junction kept 9 bases outside the gene matches. CDR3 size: 13 residues. CDR3 in DNA: TGTGCCACCAGGGGACAGGAGATTTACGAGCAGTACTTC. It encodes CATRGQEIYEQYF.

This chain uses TRBV6-5 with TRBJ1-1, with 7 nucleotides matching TRBD1. The CDR3 runs to 15 residues. The germline CDR1 and CDR2 sequences are MNHEY and SVGAGI. J lost 0 bases, V lost 3 bases, and 4 bases had no gene match. CDR3 nucleotide sequence: TGTGCCAGCAGTTATGGGACAGCTATGAACACTGAAGCTTTCTTT. Translation gives CASSYGTAMNTEAFF.

Only one count was recorded for this clone. The DNA of the CDR3 is TGTGCCAGCAGCCCACGACAGGGCCTGAGGACCGGGGAGCTGTTTTTT. Translated: CASSPRQGLRTGELFF. V is TRBV7-6 and J is TRBJ2-2; 7 bases align to TRBD1. The germline V gene has CDR1 SGHVS and CDR2 FNYEAQ. The CDR3 loop spans 16 amino acids. Trimming at V came to 5 bases and at J to 5 bases, leaving 11 bases not matched to a gene.

The CDR3 DNA reads TGTGCCAGCAGTAGGACAAGAGTATCCACGAACACTGAAGCTTTCTTT. Protein sequence: CASSRTRVSTNTEAFF. The V call is TRBV27, the J call TRBJ1-1, with D perhaps TRBD1 (5 bases). This CDR3 is built from 16 residues. Germline V gene data show CDR1 as MNHEY and CDR2 as SMNVEV (reference sequence). Trimming stripped 5 bases from V and 1 base from J, with 17 bases between.

V usage is TRBV9 and J usage is TRBJ2-7, with unresolved D. Between the trimmed V and J ends, which lost 1 base and 5 bases, there was a span of 16 bases. Germline-derived CDR1 and CDR2 are SGDLS and YYNGEE. This CDR3 contains 15 residues. CDR3 bases: TGTGCCAGCAGCGTAAGTTGGGTAAGAGGCCACGAGCAGTACTTC. It specifies CASSVSWVRGHEQYF.

This clone appeared once. The chain employs TRBV6-1 and TRBJ2-5, with 7 nucleotides matching TRBD2. Germline values: CDR1 MNHNS, CDR2 SASEGT. The V gene end was trimmed by 8 bases and the J gene end by 1 base; junction bases not matched to a gene: 10. There are 15 residues in the CDR3. The CDR3 sequence: CASGVGGGAQETQYF. The CDR3 DNA reads as TGTGCCAGCGGAGTGGGCGGGGGTGCCCAAGAGACCCAGTACTTC.

The rearrangement uses TRBV18 and TRBJ2-7, with D possibly TRBD1 on 8 matching bases. The CDR3 runs to 15 residues. Germline V CDR1 and CDR2: KGHSH, LQKENI. V was trimmed by 3 bases and J by 2 bases, leaving 14 bases between them. The DNA for the CDR3 is TGTGCCAGCTCACCTGACAGGGGACTAACCTACGAGCAGTACTTC. Its translation: CASSPDRGLTYEQYF.

The chain has TRBV5-1 and TRBJ2-1; D perhaps matches TRBD1 (6 bases). The CDR3 loop spans 18 amino acids. The V end was cut by 0 bases, the J end by 5 bases, with 21 bases between. Germline loops: CDR1 SGHRS, CDR2 YFSETQ. DNA of the CDR3: TGCGCCAGCAGCTTGGATTTGCTCCCCAGGGGTAAGGACAATGAGCAGTTCTTC. This sequence encodes CASSLDLLPRGKDNEQFF.

CDR3 amino acids: CASSIGQGAQAYEQYF. CDR3 DNA sequence: TGTGCCAGTAGTATTGGTCAGGGGGCACAGGCCTACGAGCAGTACTTC. V is TRBV19 and J is TRBJ2-5; 8 bases agree with TRBD1. The closer fit of TRBJ2-7 to the DNA end suggests the J call may be wrong. Germline CDR1 is LNHDA and CDR2 is SQIVND (reference sequence). The CDR3 extends over 16 amino acids.

The chain carries TRBV5-4 and TRBJ2-3, with 12 bases fitting TRBD2. Germline trimming cut 7 bases from V and 5 bases from J; bases unmatched to any gene: 11. Germline V gene lookup returns CDR1 SGHNT and CDR2 YYREEE (reference sequence). The CDR3 is 16 amino acids. In nucleotides, the CDR3 is TGTGCCAGCGCTAGCGGGGGGGGGCAGCAAGGAGATACGCAGTATTTT. The encoded protein is CASASGGGQQGDTQYF.

The chain has TRBV9 and TRBJ2-4; 7 nucleotides match TRBD1. The CDR3 is made up of 14 amino acids. J was trimmed by 8 bases and V by 3 bases; bases with no gene match: 8. Germline lookup yields CDR1 SGDLS and CDR2 YYNGEE. CDR3 amino acids: CASSESDRADIQYF. The CDR3 coding sequence is TGTGCCAGCAGCGAATCAGACAGGGCGGACATTCAGTACTTC.

CDR3 bases: TGTGCCAGCAGTTACTCTCCCGGGATGGGCACTGAAGCTTTCTTT. It codes for CASSYSPGMGTEAFF. V and J are TRBV6-5 and TRBJ1-1; no reliable D call. V was pared by 0 bases and J by 4 bases, with 12 bases between. The CDR3 sequence is 15 residues long. Germline values: CDR1 MNHEY, CDR2 SVGAGI.

J is TRBJ1-1 and V is TRBV7-3, with D possibly TRBD1 on 6 matching bases. Deletions cut 5 bases from V and 3 bases from J, with 13 bases between. The CDR3 has 14 amino acids. Per the germline V gene, CDR1 is SGHTA and CDR2 is FQGTGA. The CDR3 bases are TGTGCCAGCAGCCCAACCGCAGGGGACACTGAAGCTTTCTTT. It codes for CASSPTAGDTEAFF.

The V and J genes are TRBV5-1 and TRBJ2-7, with D uncertain. Trimming took 4 bases from V and 2 from J, leaving 10 bases between them. CDR1 SGHRS and CDR2 YFSETQ come from the germline V gene. The CDR3 has 13 residues. CDR3: CASSRQEAYEQYF. DNA for the CDR3: TGCGCCAGCAGCCGGCAGGAAGCCTACGAGCAGTACTTC.

The chain joins TRBV9 to TRBJ2-1, with D maybe TRBD2 (6 bases). V was shortened by 0 bases and J by 1 base, with 11 bases between the two germline ends. From germline, CDR1 is SGDLS and CDR2 YYNGEE. This CDR3 comprises 16 residues. This CDR3 is CASSVGGSGSYNEQFF. CDR3 sequence (DNA): TGTGCCAGCAGCGTAGGTGGCAGCGGGTCCTACAATGAGCAGTTCTTC.

The chain carries TRBV9 and TRBJ2-3; D uncertain. The CDR3 runs to 15 residues. The germline gives CDR1 SGDLS, CDR2 YYNGEE. The V gene lost 5 bases and the J gene lost 4 bases, with 17 bases spanning the gap. As DNA, the CDR3 is TGTGCCAGCAGTTCTGGCCCAGGTCTGGCAGATACGCAGTATTTT. Translation: CASSSGPGLADTQYF.

The V gene is TRBV6-5, the J gene TRBJ1-3, with D uncertain. This CDR3 is built from 13 residues. V shed 5 bases and J shed 4 bases, with 9 bases lying between them. Germline CDR1 is MNHEY and CDR2 is SVGAGI. The CDR3, as DNA: TGTGCCAGCAGTCGGACTAAGGGAAACACCATATATTTT. Translated: CASSRTKGNTIYF.